Listed below are T cell receptor beta chains from one sample, sequenced in a study of CD8 T cells in ankylosing spondylitis. MiXCR, applied by TCRdb to the 5' RACE reads, yields one record per CDR3 protein. The sample carries 750,000 to 850,000 distinct CDR3 sequences, 12% recorded once. Input material: blood, either unsorted or a sorted T cell fraction (not recorded which). These receptors came from a male donor with ankylosing spondylitis. The CDR3 runs from the conserved cysteine through the conserved F or W. The D gene is left open where the match is weak. Clone size appears in some rows only: once, few, many, or a class for an expanded clone.

V gene: TRBV20-1
clone size: NA
D gene: NA
J gene: TRBJ1-1
CDR3 DNA: TGCAGTGCTAGGGGACGGACGGATTTGAACACTGAAGCTTTCTTT
CDR3 protein: CSARGRTDLNTEAFF

V gene: TRBV15
clone size: NA
D gene: NA
J gene: TRBJ2-3
CDR3 DNA: TGTGCCACCAGCAGAGGTTCCCCCCAGACAGATACGCAGTATTTT
CDR3 protein: CATSRGSPQTDTQYF

V gene: TRBV6-2/TRBV6-3
clone size: few
D gene: NA
J gene: TRBJ2-3
CDR3 DNA: TGTGCCAGCAGCGCCTGGGGAATTAGCGGTAGCACAGATACGCAGTATTTT
CDR3 protein: CASSAWGISGSTDTQYF

V gene: TRBV29-1
clone size: few
D gene: NA
J gene: TRBJ1-5
CDR3 DNA: TGCAGCGTTAAGGACAGCAACAATCAGCCCCAGCATTTT
CDR3 protein: CSVKDSNNQPQHF

V gene: TRBV7-2
clone size: few
D gene: NA
J gene: TRBJ2-7
CDR3 DNA: TGTGCCAGCAGCTTAGTAGCCGCTTTCAGCTCCTACGAGCAGTACTTC
CDR3 protein: CASSLVAAFSSYEQYF

V gene: TRBV29-1
clone size: many
D gene: NA
J gene: TRBJ2-3
CDR3 DNA: TGCAGCGTTGCAGGGAGAAGGGATACGCAGTATTTT
CDR3 protein: CSVAGRRDTQYF

V gene: TRBV11-1
clone size: NA
D gene: NA
J gene: TRBJ1-1
CDR3 DNA: TGTGCCAGCAGCTTATTCCGGATGGGCACTGAAGCTTTCTTT
CDR3 protein: CASSLFRMGTEAFF

V gene: TRBV29-1
clone size: few
D gene: NA
J gene: TRBJ2-3
CDR3 DNA: TGCAGCGTTGTTGTGCCCGGGAGCACAGATACGCAGTATTTT
CDR3 protein: CSVVVPGSTDTQYF

V gene: TRBV6-1
clone size: NA
D gene: TRBD1
J gene: TRBJ2-2
CDR3 DNA: TGTGCCAGCAGCTCCGACAGGGGCCACACCGGGGAGCTGTTTTTT
CDR3 protein: CASSSDRGHTGELFF

V gene: TRBV29-1
clone size: few
D gene: NA
J gene: TRBJ1-2
CDR3 DNA: TGCAGCGTTGAGGGGACGTCATGGAATGGCTACACCTTC
CDR3 protein: CSVEGTSWNGYTF

V gene: TRBV20-1
clone size: NA
D gene: NA
J gene: TRBJ1-6
CDR3 DNA: TGCAGTGCTTTAAGGAAGGTTTTTCAGGATTCACCCCTCCACTTT
CDR3 protein: CSALRKVFQDSPLHF

V gene: TRBV4-3
clone size: few
D gene: NA
J gene: TRBJ1-2
CDR3 DNA: TGCGCCAGCAGCCTGGCGGGGAACCCTCACTATGGCTACACCTTC
CDR3 protein: CASSLAGNPHYGYTF

V gene: TRBV5-5
clone size: few
D gene: NA
J gene: TRBJ1-4
CDR3 DNA: TGTGCCAGCAACGCCCTCAAGAAAGGAGAAAAACTGTTTTTT
CDR3 protein: CASNALKKGEKLFF

V gene: TRBV20-1
clone size: NA
D gene: TRBD1
J gene: TRBJ1-6
CDR3 DNA: TGCAGTGCGAGAACCGGGACAGGGGAGTCACCCCTCCACTTT
CDR3 protein: CSARTGTGESPLHF

V gene: TRBV10-3
clone size: NA
D gene: NA
J gene: TRBJ2-3
CDR3 DNA: TGTGCCATCAGTGTCGGGGCGGATACGCAGTATTTT
CDR3 protein: CAISVGADTQYF

V gene: TRBV9
clone size: NA
D gene: NA
J gene: TRBJ1-2
CDR3 DNA: TGTGCCAGCAGCGTAGAAGCGAGCTATAACTATGGCTACACCTTC
CDR3 protein: CASSVEASYNYGYTF

V gene: TRBV30
clone size: NA
D gene: NA
J gene: TRBJ2-7
CDR3 DNA: TGTGCCTGGAGTGTAGGGTGGCAGGTCTACGAGCAGTACTTC
CDR3 protein: CAWSVGWQVYEQYF

V gene: TRBV5-1
clone size: few
D gene: NA
J gene: TRBJ2-7
CDR3 DNA: TGCGCCAGCAGCTTGTTAGCCCCCGTAGGGACAATCGGGGACGAGCAGTACTTC
CDR3 protein: CASSLLAPVGTIGDEQYF

V gene: TRBV5-4
clone size: NA
D gene: TRBD2
J gene: TRBJ2-7
CDR3 DNA: TGTGCCAGCAGCTTGTTGGGTCTAGCGGGAGTAAAGGGAGTGTCCTACGAGCAGTACTTC
CDR3 protein: CASSLLGLAGVKGVSYEQYF

V gene: TRBV20-1
clone size: many
D gene: TRBD2
J gene: TRBJ2-5
CDR3 DNA: TGCAGTGCTCCGGGACTAGCGGGGGCTCAGGAGACCCAGTACTTC
CDR3 protein: CSAPGLAGAQETQYF

V gene: TRBV3-1
clone size: once
D gene: NA
J gene: TRBJ1-3
CDR3 DNA: TGTGCCAGCGGCACTTTCCAGGGAAACACCATATATTTT
CDR3 protein: CASGTFQGNTIYF

V gene: TRBV29-1
clone size: few
D gene: TRBD1
J gene: TRBJ1-2
CDR3 DNA: TGCAGCGTTGAACCCCCGGGACAGGCTTCTGTTGGAGGCTACACCTTC
CDR3 protein: CSVEPPGQASVGGYTF

V gene: TRBV20-1
clone size: few
D gene: NA
J gene: TRBJ1-6
CDR3 DNA: TGCAGTGCTAGAGATCTCGGCAGGGGAGCTTCACCCCTCCACTTT
CDR3 protein: CSARDLGRGASPLHF

V gene: TRBV12-3/TRBV12-4
clone size: many
D gene: NA
J gene: TRBJ2-7
CDR3 DNA: TGTGCCAGCAGTTTACGAGGGTACGAGCAGTACTTC
CDR3 protein: CASSLRGYEQYF

V gene: TRBV12-3/TRBV12-4
clone size: few
D gene: TRBD1
J gene: TRBJ1-5
CDR3 DNA: TGTGCCAGCAGTTTTAGTGGGGGACAGGGAGGCAATCAGCCCCAGCATTTT
CDR3 protein: CASSFSGGQGGNQPQHF

V gene: TRBV20-1
clone size: NA
D gene: TRBD2
J gene: TRBJ2-7
CDR3 DNA: TGCAGTGCTAGACCCCTAGCGGGAGGGTCCCACGAGCAGTACTTC
CDR3 protein: CSARPLAGGSHEQYF

V gene: TRBV20-1
clone size: few
D gene: NA
J gene: TRBJ2-7
CDR3 DNA: TGCAGTGCTAGAGTCCCCGGGCACTCCTACGAGCAGTACTTC
CDR3 protein: CSARVPGHSYEQYF

V gene: TRBV5-1
clone size: many
D gene: NA
J gene: TRBJ2-3
CDR3 DNA: TGCGCCAGCGAAACAGGGTACACAGATACGCAGTATTTT
CDR3 protein: CASETGYTDTQYF

V gene: TRBV12-3/TRBV12-4
clone size: many
D gene: TRBD1
J gene: TRBJ1-5
CDR3 DNA: TGTGCCAGCAGGGGGGACAGGGGGCGAGATCAGCCCCAGCATTTT
CDR3 protein: CASRGDRGRDQPQHF

V gene: TRBV29-1
clone size: NA
D gene: NA
J gene: TRBJ2-7
CDR3 DNA: TGCAGCGCCCCCCTCCAAGGATCCTACGAGCAGTACTTC
CDR3 protein: CSAPLQGSYEQYF

V gene: TRBV20-1
clone size: few
D gene: TRBD2
J gene: TRBJ2-3
CDR3 DNA: TGCAGTGCCTGGGGACTAGCGGGAGCCACAGATACGCAGTATTTT
CDR3 protein: CSAWGLAGATDTQYF

V gene: TRBV20-1
clone size: NA
D gene: NA
J gene: TRBJ2-7
CDR3 DNA: TGCAGTGCTAGAGATATAAGGCAGGGGAGAAACGAGCAGTACTTC
CDR3 protein: CSARDIRQGRNEQYF

V gene: TRBV18
clone size: NA
D gene: NA
J gene: TRBJ2-5
CDR3 DNA: TGTGCCAGCTCTCCCGCCCGGGTTTTGATCGAGACCCAGTACTTC
CDR3 protein: CASSPARVLIETQYF

V gene: TRBV29-1
clone size: few
D gene: NA
J gene: TRBJ2-1
CDR3 DNA: TGCAGCGTTGAAGGGAATTACAATGAGCAGTTCTTC
CDR3 protein: CSVEGNYNEQFF

V gene: TRBV30
clone size: many
D gene: NA
J gene: TRBJ1-1
CDR3 DNA: TGTGCCTGGAGACAGGGTGGCGCTGAAGCTTTCTTT
CDR3 protein: CAWRQGGAEAFF

V gene: TRBV7-2
clone size: few
D gene: NA
J gene: TRBJ2-5
CDR3 DNA: TGTGCCAGCAGCCAGGGACCACGACAGGAGACCCAGTACTTC
CDR3 protein: CASSQGPRQETQYF

V gene: TRBV7-2
clone size: few
D gene: NA
J gene: TRBJ1-2
CDR3 DNA: TGTGCCAGCAGCTCTCTAGGGGGTGGCGGCTACACCTTC
CDR3 protein: CASSSLGGGGYTF

V gene: TRBV20-1
clone size: many
D gene: NA
J gene: TRBJ1-6
CDR3 DNA: TGCAGTGCCCGGAGGGGATCCTATAATTCACCCCTCCACTTT
CDR3 protein: CSARRGSYNSPLHF

V gene: TRBV7-2
clone size: many
D gene: NA
J gene: TRBJ1-6
CDR3 DNA: TGTGCCAGCAGCTTAGCAGGGTGGAATTCACCCCTCCACTTT
CDR3 protein: CASSLAGWNSPLHF

V gene: TRBV12-3/TRBV12-4
clone size: few
D gene: TRBD1
J gene: TRBJ2-7
CDR3 DNA: TGTGCCAGCAGTTTGGGCTTACCGGGACAGGGCTACGAGCAGTACTTC
CDR3 protein: CASSLGLPGQGYEQYF

V gene: TRBV20-1
clone size: NA
D gene: NA
J gene: TRBJ2-7
CDR3 DNA: TGCAGTGCTAGAGTAGCGGGACAGGGTTACGAGCAGTACTTC
CDR3 protein: CSARVAGQGYEQYF

V gene: TRBV15
clone size: many
D gene: NA
J gene: TRBJ2-1
CDR3 DNA: TGTGCCACCAGCAGAGGCGCCTACAATGAGCAGTTCTTC
CDR3 protein: CATSRGAYNEQFF

V gene: TRBV20-1
clone size: few
D gene: NA
J gene: TRBJ2-5
CDR3 DNA: TGCAGTGCTCCCGGGACAAGAAATCCAGAGACCCAGTACTTC
CDR3 protein: CSAPGTRNPETQYF

V gene: TRBV7-2
clone size: NA
D gene: NA
J gene: TRBJ2-3
CDR3 DNA: TGTGCCAGCAGCTTAGCTGGGAGGATAGATACGCAGTATTTT
CDR3 protein: CASSLAGRIDTQYF

V gene: TRBV7-2
clone size: few
D gene: NA
J gene: TRBJ2-7
CDR3 DNA: TGTGCCAGCAGGACTAGGGGGAAAGTCTACGAGCAGTACTTC
CDR3 protein: CASRTRGKVYEQYF

V gene: TRBV20-1
clone size: few
D gene: NA
J gene: TRBJ2-6
CDR3 DNA: TGCAGTGCTAGAGCCCCATCTGGGGCCAACGTCCTGACTTTC
CDR3 protein: CSARAPSGANVLTF